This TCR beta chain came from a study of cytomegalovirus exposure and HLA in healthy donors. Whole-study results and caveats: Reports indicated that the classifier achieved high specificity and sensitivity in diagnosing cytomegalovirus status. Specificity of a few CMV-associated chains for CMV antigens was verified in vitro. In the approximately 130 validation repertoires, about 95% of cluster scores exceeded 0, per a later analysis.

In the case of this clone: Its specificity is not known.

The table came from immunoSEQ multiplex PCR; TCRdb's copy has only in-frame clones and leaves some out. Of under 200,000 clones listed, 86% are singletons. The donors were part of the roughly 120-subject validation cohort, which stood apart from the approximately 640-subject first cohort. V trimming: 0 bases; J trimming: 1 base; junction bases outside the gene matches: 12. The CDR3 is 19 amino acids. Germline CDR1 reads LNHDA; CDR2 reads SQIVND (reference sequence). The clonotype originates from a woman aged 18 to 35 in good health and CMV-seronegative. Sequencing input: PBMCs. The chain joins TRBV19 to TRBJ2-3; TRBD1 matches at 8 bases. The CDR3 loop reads CASSIDVDRTGRRTDTQYF. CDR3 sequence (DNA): TGTGCCAGTAGTATAGACGTAGACCGGACAGGGCGGCGCACAGATACGCAGTATTTT.